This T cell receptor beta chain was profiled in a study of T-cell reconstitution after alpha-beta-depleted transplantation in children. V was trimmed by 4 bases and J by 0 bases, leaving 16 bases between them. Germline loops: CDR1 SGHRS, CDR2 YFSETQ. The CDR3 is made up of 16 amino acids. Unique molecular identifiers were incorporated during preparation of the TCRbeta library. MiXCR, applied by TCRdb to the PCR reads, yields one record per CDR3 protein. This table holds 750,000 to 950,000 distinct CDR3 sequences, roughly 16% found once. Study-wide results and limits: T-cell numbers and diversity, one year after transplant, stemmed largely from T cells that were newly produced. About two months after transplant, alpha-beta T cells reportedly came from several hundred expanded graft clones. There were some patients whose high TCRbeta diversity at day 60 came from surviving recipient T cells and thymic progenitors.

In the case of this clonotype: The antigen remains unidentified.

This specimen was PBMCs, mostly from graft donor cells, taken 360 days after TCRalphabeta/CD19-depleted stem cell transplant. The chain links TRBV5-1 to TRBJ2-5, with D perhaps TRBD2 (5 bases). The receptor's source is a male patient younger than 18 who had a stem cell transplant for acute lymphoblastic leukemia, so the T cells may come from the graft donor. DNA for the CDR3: TGCGCCAGCAGCCTGTTTGCGGGCCTAGACCAAGAGACCCAGTACTTC. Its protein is CASSLFAGLDQETQYF.